This TCR beta chain was documented in a study of Ad26.COV2.S vaccination and SARS-CoV-2 variants. For this clone: The antigen is undetermined.

The assay was immunoSEQ multiplex PCR, and TCRdb's table has in-frame clones only and misses some. The sample contains nearly 400,000 clones, roughly 90% of which appear only once. As to treatment: around 19 received Ad26.COV2.S at low or high dose, single or two shots; a few received placebo; per-sample allocation not given. The study sampled participants on day 63 after the first vaccine or placebo injection. V was clipped by 4 bases and J by 2 bases; unmatched bases: 3. CDR1 and CDR2 from the germline V gene are ENHRY and SYGVKD. This CDR3 has 14 amino acids. Study results and limitations: There was reportedly substantial breadth in spike-specific CD8+ and CD4+ T cell responses after vaccination.

Specimen: peripheral blood, collected in a trial of Ad26.COV2.S vaccine versus placebo. V usage is TRBV10-3 and J usage is TRBJ2-7, with 9 bases matching TRBD1. The TCR comes from a person between 18 and 65 years old who received the Ad26.COV2.S COVID-19 vaccine or a placebo. DNA for the CDR3: TGTGCCATCAGTGCTGGGACAGGGACCTACGAGCAGTACTTC. Residues: CAISAGTGTYEQYF.